These 19 T cell receptor beta chains share one sample of origin, sequenced in a study of blood T cell repertoires in COVID-19. Libraries were prepared by immunoSEQ multiplex PCR; TCRdb keeps only in-frame clonotypes and omits some of them. Among 130,000 to 150,000 clones listed, around nine tenths were seen once. The sample taken for sequencing was peripheral blood. Every receptor here comes from a man aged 50-60 years with active or convalescent COVID-19.

The chain carries TRBV30 and TRBJ1-3; tentative D call: TRBD1 (5 bases). Germline values: CDR1 GTSNPN, CDR2 SVGIG (reference sequence). This CDR3 is 16 amino acids long. V gave up 3 bases and J gave up 1 base, with 16 bases separating them. Here the CDR3 DNA reads TGTGCCTGGAGCCAAAGGGGCAGGGTGTCTGGAAACACCATATATTTT. This gives the protein CAWSQRGRVSGNTIYF.

The rearrangement joins TRBV5-1 to TRBJ2-7; 9 positions match TRBD2. The CDR3 has 16 amino acids. Looked up from germline, CDR1 is SGHRS and CDR2 is YFSETQ. The J segment lost 2 bases and the V segment lost 0 bases, leaving 6 bases of the junction unmatched. CDR3 DNA: TGCGCCAGCAGCTTGGCAGCTAGCGGGAAAACCTACGAGCAGTACTTC. This codes for CASSLAASGKTYEQYF.

CDR3 nucleotide sequence: TGTGCCAGCAGCTACGGACAGGGGGCAATCAACGAGCAGTACTTC. This sequence encodes CASSYGQGAINEQYF. The rearrangement links TRBV5-4 to TRBJ2-7, with 11 bases that match TRBD1. The CDR3 has 15 amino acids. Per germline, CDR1 SGHNT and CDR2 YYREEE (reference sequence). After removal of 3 bases from V and 5 bases from J, the junction contained 7 bases not matched to a gene.

V and J are TRBV18 and TRBJ2-1; tentative D call: TRBD1 (6 bases). The V end lost 3 bases, the J end lost 5 bases, and 11 bases lay between the germline ends. CDR1 and CDR2 (germline): KGHSH, LQKENI. The CDR3 is 14 residues long. CDR3 coding DNA: TGTGCCAGCTCACCGACAGGCGGAGACAATGAGCAGTTCTTC. It encodes CASSPTGGDNEQFF. Filled out from reference TRBV18 and TRBJ2-1, the complete variable domain reads NAGVMQNPRHLVRRRGQEARLRCSPMKGHSHVYWYRQLPEEGLKFMVYLQKENIIDESGMPKERFSAEFPKEGPSILRIQQVVRGDSAAYFCASSPTGGDNEQFFGPGTRLTVL.

As DNA, the CDR3 is TGTGCCACCAGTGAAACCCACAGGAATCAGCCCCAGCATTTT. This codes for CATSETHRNQPQHF. The chain is built from TRBV24-1 and TRBJ1-5; possible D gene TRBD1, 5 bases. The germline V gene encodes CDR1 KGHDR and CDR2 SFDVKD. V was shortened by 4 bases and J by 4 bases, with 10 bases between the two germline ends. The CDR3 has 14 residues.

Comment on this clone: In the same sample, other DNA sequences code for this CDR3. V gene TRBV28 combines with J gene TRBJ2-1; 8 bases line up with TRBD2. V was clipped by 2 bases and J by 3 bases; unmatched bases: 0. The CDR3 sequence is 14 residues long. CDR1 and CDR2 (germline): MDHEN, SYDVKM. In DNA, the CDR3 is TGTGCCAGCAGTTTAGCGGGGGGCTACAATGAGCAGTTCTTC. It codes for CASSLAGGYNEQFF.

The chain combines TRBV6-5 with TRBJ2-5; D gene uncertain. Germline V gives CDR1 MNHEY, CDR2 SVGAGI. The ends were cut back, 6 bases at V and 4 bases at J, with 9 bases in the middle. This CDR3 contains 12 residues. Here the CDR3 DNA reads TGTGCCAGCAGATCTACGCGAGAGACCCAGTACTTC. As protein: CASRSTRETQYF.

The sample holds a few counts of this clone. The rearrangement joins TRBV29-1 to TRBJ2-1, with 14 bases identical to TRBD2. V shed 3 bases and J 1 base; nucleotides not matched to a gene: 8. There are 18 residues in the CDR3. Looked up from germline, CDR1 is SQVTM and CDR2 is ANQGSEA. In DNA, the CDR3 is TGCAGCGTTGAGGGGACTAGCGGGAGTCTCAGTTCCTACAATGAGCAGTTCTTC. Translated: CSVEGTSGSLSSYNEQFF.

The V and J genes are TRBV5-6 and TRBJ1-2; 7 bases match TRBD1. Germline assignment: CDR1 SGHDT and CDR2 YYEEEE. The CDR3 spans 14 residues. V gave up 2 bases and J gave up 3 bases; unmatched junction bases: 4. The CDR3, as DNA: TGTGCCAGCAGCTTTTGGGACAGAGACTATGGCTACACCTTC. This gives the protein CASSFWDRDYGYTF.

The chain links TRBV6-6 to TRBJ1-1; D might be TRBD1 (5 bases). Germline-derived CDR1 and CDR2 are MNHNY and SVGAGI (reference sequence). V was trimmed by 4 bases and J by 8 bases, leaving 14 bases between them. The CDR3 runs to 13 residues. CDR3 protein: CASSSGVRGEAFF. As DNA, the CDR3 is TGTGCCAGCAGTTCGGGGGTACGGGGCGAAGCTTTCTTT.

The CDR3 DNA sequence: TGCGCCAGCAGCTTGGCCAGGTCCGACTACGAGCAGTACTTC. As protein: CASSLARSDYEQYF. The V gene is TRBV5-1, the J gene TRBJ2-7; no clear D gene. The germline gives CDR1 SGHRS, CDR2 YFSETQ. V was trimmed by 0 bases and J by 3 bases, leaving 10 bases between them. This CDR3 contains 14 residues. Variable domain in full (rest from reference TRBV5-1 and TRBJ2-7): KAGVTQTPRYLIKTRGQQVTLSCSPISGHRSVSWYQQTPGQGLQFLFEYFSETQRNKGNFPGRFSGRQFSNSRSEMNVSTLELGDSALYLCASSLARSDYEQYFGPGTRLTVT.

This clone was observed a handful of times. The genes are TRBV24-1 and TRBJ2-2; TRBD2 aligns across 7 bases. This CDR3 contains 15 residues. The trim removed 9 bases at V and 3 bases at J, leaving 9 bases unmatched. The V gene's germline CDR1 is KGHDR and CDR2 SFDVKD. In DNA, the CDR3 is TGTGCCACCGGGGCCCGAGCGGGATACACCGGGGAGCTGTTTTTT. Its translation: CATGARAGYTGELFF.

The genes are TRBV7-3 and TRBJ2-5; D gene ambiguous. The germline V and J ends were trimmed by 5 bases and 2 bases, with 15 bases remaining between them. The germline V gene has CDR1 SGHTA and CDR2 FQGTGA. The CDR3 sequence is 15 residues long. The CDR3 here is CASSAGGRTQETQYF. The DNA for the CDR3 is TGTGCCAGCAGCGCAGGTGGTCGTACTCAAGAGACCCAGTACTTC.

In this sample, this clone turned up a few times. Its ends do not fully match the called genes, so a read error is possible. This chain uses TRBV5-1 with TRBJ1-4; 9 nucleotides align to TRBD1. This CDR3 is 16 amino acids long. CDR1 and CDR2 from the germline V gene are SGHRS and YFSETQ. The CDR3 spells CASSLAPGHSFDRGIF. CDR3 DNA: TGCGCCAGCAGCCTAGCGCCGGGACACAGTTTCGACAGGGGGATTTTT. The entire variable domain, with the rest obtained from reference TRBV5-1 and TRBJ1-4, is as follows: KAGVTQTPRYLIKTRGQQVTLSCSPISGHRSVSWYQQTPGQGLQFLFEYFSETQRNKGNFPGRFSGRQFSNSRSEMNVSTLELGDSALYLCASSLAPGHSFDRGIFGSGTQLSVL.

The chain employs TRBV19 and TRBJ1-2; D possibly corresponds to TRBD1 (5 bases). The CDR3 length is 16 residues. Germline-derived CDR1 and CDR2 are LNHDA and SQIVND (reference sequence). Trimming took 7 bases from V and 13 from J, leaving 31 bases between them. CDR3 in amino acids: CASTSPGTATPLGPTF. The CDR3 bases are TGTGCCAGTACCTCCCCCGGTACGGCTACTCCCCTGGGGCCCACCTTC. Full variable domain (rest looked up from reference TRBV19 and TRBJ1-2): DGGITQSPKYLFRKEGQNVTLSCEQNLNHDAMYWYRQDPGQGLRLIYYSQIVNDFQKGDIAEGYSVSREKKESFPLTVTSAQKNPTAFYLCASTSPGTATPLGPTFGSGTRLTVV.

The CDR3 region is CASSRTSNTGELFF. The CDR3 bases are TGCGCCAGCAGCCGTACATCGAACACCGGGGAGCTGTTTTTT. The rearrangement links TRBV5-1 to TRBJ2-2, with D hard to call. The V and J ends lost 4 bases and 0 bases respectively, with 7 bases between them. CDR1 SGHRS and CDR2 YFSETQ come from the germline V gene. This CDR3 spans 14 amino acids.

The genes are TRBV9 and TRBJ2-3; 9 positions agree with TRBD1. V lost 4 bases and J lost 3; bases outside the gene matches: 9. The CDR3 loop spans 16 amino acids. Germline values: CDR1 SGDLS, CDR2 YYNGEE. CDR3 region: CASSPRGQGTTDTQYF. CDR3 DNA sequence: TGTGCCAGCAGCCCCCGTGGACAGGGGACAACAGATACGCAGTATTTT. The full variable domain, with the rest looked up from reference TRBV9 and TRBJ2-3, is DSGVTQTPKHLITATGQRVTLRCSPRSGDLSVYWYQQSLDQGLQFLIQYYNGEERAKGNILERFSAQQFPDLHSELNLSSLELGDSALYFCASSPRGQGTTDTQYFGPGTRLTVL.

This clone occurred once. The chain is built from TRBV19 and TRBJ1-4, with 7 positions matching TRBD1. Per germline, CDR1 LNHDA and CDR2 SQIVND (reference sequence). The CDR3 runs 16 residues. The V segment lost 5 bases and the J segment 7 bases; nucleotides outside the gene matches: 13. CDR3 sequence reads: CASSRPQGSPREKLFF. CDR3 nucleotide sequence: TGTGCCAGTAGTCGGCCACAGGGGAGTCCTCGTGAAAAACTGTTTTTT.

Details on this clone: Mismatch with germline at one junction end may stem from a read error. The CDR3 loop reads CASSLDYQSEAFF. The CDR3 DNA follows: TGTGCTAGCAGCTTAGATTACCAGTCTGAAGCTTTCTTT. This chain uses TRBV7-7 with TRBJ1-1; D gene uncertain. Germline CDR1 reads SSHAT; CDR2 reads FNYEAQ (reference sequence). This CDR3 has 13 residues.